Each of the 14 T cell receptor beta chains below was sequenced from the same sample in a study of OX40 agonist ivuxolimab in advanced cancers. Assay used: immunoSEQ multiplex PCR; TCRdb lists only in-frame clones, some missing. This sample yields under 90,000 clones, of which more than 70% are seen a single time; less than 2.5% belongs to the top ten. The starting material was CD4+ or CD8+ T cells sorted from blood, obtained in a trial of the OX40 agonist ivuxolimab. All receptors derive from an adult with an advanced solid tumor such as melanoma, head and neck, liver or kidney cancer.

This clone was picked up one time. V gene TRBV7-3 combines with J gene TRBJ2-1, with a weak D call TRBD1 (5 bases). Trimming removed 2 bases from V and 9 bases from J, with 8 bases in between. Germline values: CDR1 SGHTA, CDR2 FQGTGA. The CDR3 totals 12 residues. The CDR3, as DNA: TGTGCCAGCAGCTTAGGAAGGGGTGAGCAGTTCTTC. Protein sequence: CASSLGRGEQFF.

V is TRBV5-1 and J is TRBJ2-4, with D perhaps TRBD1 or TRBD2 (6 bases each). The CDR3 length is 15 residues. The V end was cut by 0 bases, the J end by 4 bases, with 11 bases between. Germline V CDR1 and CDR2: SGHRS, YFSETQ. The CDR3 nucleotides are TGCGCCAGCAGCTTGGCCCAAGGGGGGAAAAACATTCAGTACTTC. Amino acid sequence: CASSLAQGGKNIQYF.

The J gene is TRBJ2-3, the V gene TRBV4-3; D assignment may be TRBD1 or TRBD2 (6 bases each). The CDR3 is 17 residues long. Trimming removed 0 bases from V and 3 bases from J, with 16 bases in between. Germline CDR1 is LGHNA and CDR2 is YSLEER. CDR3 sequence: CASSQDPPQGRTDTQYF. The CDR3 DNA is TGCGCCAGCAGCCAAGATCCCCCGCAGGGGAGGACAGATACGCAGTATTTT.

The gene calls are TRBV5-8 and TRBJ2-3; TRBD2 agrees at 10 bases. The length of the CDR3 is 15 residues. With V trimmed by 4 bases and J by 4 bases, 6 bases remained unmatched. CDR1 is SGHTS, CDR2 YDEGEE, per germline. DNA of the CDR3: TGTGCCAGCAGCAAGAACCTAGCGGGGGCAGATACGCAGTATTTT. Protein product: CASSKNLAGADTQYF.

V usage is TRBV5-6 and J usage is TRBJ2-2; D not certain. Germline lookup yields CDR1 SGHDT and CDR2 YYEEEE. Trimming pared 4 bases from V and 5 bases from J, leaving 15 bases between. The CDR3 is made up of 15 amino acids. In nucleotides, the CDR3 is TGTGCCAGCAGCCGGAGACAAGTGAGGACCGGGGAGCTGTTTTTT. As protein: CASSRRQVRTGELFF.

V and J are TRBV6-6 and TRBJ1-6, with D maybe TRBD1 (5 bases). The CDR3 loop spans 15 amino acids. V lost 0 bases to trimming and J lost 6 bases, with 9 bases between them. CDR1 is MNHNY, CDR2 SVGAGI, per germline (reference sequence). The CDR3 loop reads CASSYSAGGNSPLHF. CDR3 nucleotides: TGTGCCAGCAGTTACTCGGCGGGGGGTAATTCACCCCTCCACTTT.

This clone was seen just once. The rearrangement links TRBV9 to TRBJ1-4; D gene unclear. Germline CDR1 SGDLS, CDR2 YYNGEE. This CDR3 has 14 residues. Trimming left V 4 bases short and J 8 bases short, with 15 bases between. CDR3 bases: TGTGCCAGCAGCCCAAGCCCAGTAGGGGAAAAACTGTTTTTT. It encodes CASSPSPVGEKLFF.

For the CDR3, the DNA is TGTGCCAGCAGCTTATCCCAGAACTCCTACGAGCAGTACTTC. Its protein is CASSLSQNSYEQYF. V is TRBV7-2 and J is TRBJ2-7; D remains ambiguous. The CDR3 has 14 residues. CDR1 is SGHTA and CDR2 is FQGNSA in the germline V gene. V was pared by 2 bases and J by 0 bases, with 8 bases between.

The chain uses TRBV7-3 and TRBJ1-1; the D is unclear. The V gene's germline CDR1 is SGHTA and CDR2 FQGTGA. The CDR3 has 14 residues. V gave up 5 bases and J gave up 1 base, with 11 bases separating them. The CDR3: CASSPGGPNTEAFF. For the CDR3, the DNA is TGTGCCAGCAGCCCCGGTGGTCCGAACACTGAAGCTTTCTTT. Full variable domain (remainder filled in from reference TRBV7-3 and TRBJ1-1): GAGVSQTPSNKVTEKGKYVELRCDPISGHTALYWYRQSLGQGPEFLIYFQGTGAADDSGLPNDRFFAVRPEGSVSTLKIQRTERGDSAVYLCASSPGGPNTEAFFGQGTRLTVV.

This clone was counted only a few times. The CDR3 region is CASRTGQNYGYTF. The CDR3 DNA sequence: TGCGCCAGTCGAACAGGGCAAAACTATGGCTACACCTTC. The chain recombines TRBV10-2 with TRBJ1-2, with D possibly matching TRBD1 (6 bases). The germline CDR1 and CDR2 sequences are WSHSY and SAAADI. V was pared by 9 bases and J by 2 bases, with 13 bases between. This CDR3 has 13 residues.

The chain joins TRBV28 to TRBJ2-2, with D tentatively TRBD1 (5 bases). Trimming stripped 4 bases from V and 6 bases from J, with 15 bases between. The germline CDR1 and CDR2 sequences are MDHEN and SYDVKM. This CDR3 comprises 15 residues. The CDR3 spells CASSSPGSLPGELFF. The CDR3 nucleotides are TGTGCCAGCAGTTCCCCAGGGTCTTTACCCGGGGAGCTGTTTTTT.

CDR3 region: CASSKTGDMNTEAFF. CDR3 bases: TGTGCCAGCAGCAAAACCGGGGACATGAACACTGAAGCTTTCTTT. V is TRBV11-2 and J is TRBJ1-1, with D possibly being TRBD1 (6 bases). Per the germline V gene, CDR1 is SGHAT and CDR2 is FQNNGV. CDR3 length: 15 residues. V lost 5 bases and J lost 0, with 13 bases in between.

The rearrangement joins TRBV9 to TRBJ2-7, with a weak D call TRBD2 (6 bases). The CDR3 runs 14 residues. Germline V gene lookup returns CDR1 SGDLS and CDR2 YYNGEE. V lost 4 bases, J lost 4 bases, and 15 bases lay in between. This CDR3 reads CASSPSGTVYEQYF. CDR3 sequence (DNA): TGTGCCAGCAGCCCCTCCGGGACTGTTTACGAGCAGTACTTC.

The genes are TRBV10-1 and TRBJ1-1; 9 bases map to TRBD1. Germline CDR1 reads WNHNN; CDR2 reads SYGVQD (reference sequence). Germline trimming cut 2 bases from V and 5 bases from J; bases unmatched to any gene: 6. CDR3 length equals 15 residues. The CDR3 DNA reads as TGCGCCAGCAGTGAGAGGGGGACAGGGAAGACTGAAGCTTTCTTT. Its translation is CASSERGTGKTEAFF.